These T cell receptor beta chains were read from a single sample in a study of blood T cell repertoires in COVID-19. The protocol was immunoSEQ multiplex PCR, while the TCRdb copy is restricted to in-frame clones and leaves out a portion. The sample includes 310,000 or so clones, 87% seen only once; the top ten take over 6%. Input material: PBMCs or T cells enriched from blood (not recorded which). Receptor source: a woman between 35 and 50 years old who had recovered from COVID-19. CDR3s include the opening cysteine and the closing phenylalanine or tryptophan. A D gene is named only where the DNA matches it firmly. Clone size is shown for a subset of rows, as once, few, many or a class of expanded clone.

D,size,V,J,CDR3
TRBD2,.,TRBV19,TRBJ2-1,CASGFGGSSYNEQFF
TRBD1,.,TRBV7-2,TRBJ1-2,CASTETGDYGYTF
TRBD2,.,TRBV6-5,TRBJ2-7,CASSYSSGLAGLEQYF
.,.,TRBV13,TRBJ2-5,CASSPSRTAGREETQYF
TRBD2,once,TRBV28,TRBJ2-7,CASNQKRDPYEQYF
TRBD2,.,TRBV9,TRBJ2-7,CASSVDNSGRDEQYF
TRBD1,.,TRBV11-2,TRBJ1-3,CASSSRDRRGNTIYF
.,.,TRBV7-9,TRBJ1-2,CASSLSGSGGNSGGYTF
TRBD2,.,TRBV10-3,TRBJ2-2,CAISEGGRSTGELFF
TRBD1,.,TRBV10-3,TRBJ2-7,CAISWDRAYGQYF
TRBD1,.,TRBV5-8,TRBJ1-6,CASSTGQGYNSPLHF
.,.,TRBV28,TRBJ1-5,CASSLNSVLQPQHF
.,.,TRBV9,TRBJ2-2,CASSVVPGGAPGELFF
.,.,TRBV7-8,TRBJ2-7,CASSQSSYEQYF
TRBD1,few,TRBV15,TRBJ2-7,CATSRDVSVFMGQGYEQYF
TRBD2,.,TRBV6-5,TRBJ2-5,CASSTPGLREETQYF
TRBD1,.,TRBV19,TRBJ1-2,CASSTTTGPGYTF
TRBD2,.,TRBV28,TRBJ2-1,CAGSSGTSGRNEQFF
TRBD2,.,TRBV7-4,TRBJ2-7,CASSLAGGTYEQYF
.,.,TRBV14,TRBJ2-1,CASSFRQTYNEQFF
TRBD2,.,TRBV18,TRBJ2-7,CASSPPQTRLASNYEQYF
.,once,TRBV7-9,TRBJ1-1,CASSLTVNTEAFF
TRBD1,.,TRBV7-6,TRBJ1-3,CASSYRQGINSGNTIYF
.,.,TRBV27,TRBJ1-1,CASSWGRNTEAFF
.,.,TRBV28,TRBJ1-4,CASSFQGTEKLFF
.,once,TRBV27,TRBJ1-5,CASARNKGAISNQPQHF
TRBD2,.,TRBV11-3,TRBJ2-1,CASSFRAGGTNEQFF
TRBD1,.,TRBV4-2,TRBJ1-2,CASSQEIQGAVDGYTF
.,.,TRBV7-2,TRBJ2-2,CASSPQVINTGELFF
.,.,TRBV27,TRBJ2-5,CASSLNGDTSQETQYF
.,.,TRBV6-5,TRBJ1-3,CASSYGGSGNTIYF
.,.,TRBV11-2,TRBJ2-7,CASSLVSREQYF
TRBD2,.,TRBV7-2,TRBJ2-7,CASTPSGTYEQYF
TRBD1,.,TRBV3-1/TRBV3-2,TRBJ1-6,CASSQVGRGKGSPLHF
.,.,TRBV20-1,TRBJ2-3,CSAPRVDTQYF
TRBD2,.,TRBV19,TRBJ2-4,CASSTRLAGNIQYF
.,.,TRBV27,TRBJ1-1,CASSPRPVLEGFTEAFF
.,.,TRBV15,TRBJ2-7,CATSRVSGISPAEQYF
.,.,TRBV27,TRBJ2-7,CASSRPGTSIVEQYF
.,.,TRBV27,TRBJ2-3,CASSPPPGDTQYF
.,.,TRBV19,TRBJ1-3,CASSIAGAGNTIYF
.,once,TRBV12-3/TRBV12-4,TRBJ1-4,CASRSEGKLFF
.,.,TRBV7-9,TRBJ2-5,CASSLALGGQETQYF
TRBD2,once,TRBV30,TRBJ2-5,CAWSVPRGRLRETQYF
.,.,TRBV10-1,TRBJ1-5,CASNGGGGGPQHF
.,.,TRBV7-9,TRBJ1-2,CASSFLGAAGYTF
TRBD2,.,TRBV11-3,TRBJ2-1,CASSLSGRTDEQFF
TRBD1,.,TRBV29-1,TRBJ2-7,CSAQTGNFPNEQYF
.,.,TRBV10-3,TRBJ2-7,CAITSGDLYEQYF
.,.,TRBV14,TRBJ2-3,CASSQGRERAFTDTQYF
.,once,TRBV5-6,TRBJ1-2,CASSLGERDTSGYGYTF
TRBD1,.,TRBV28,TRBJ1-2,CASSLKGRGQSGGYTF
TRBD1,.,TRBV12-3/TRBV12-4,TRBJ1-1,CASRGQGMGQAFF
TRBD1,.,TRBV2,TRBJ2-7,CASRRGQPYEQYF
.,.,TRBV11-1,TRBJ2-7,CASSVGRLAYTYEQYF
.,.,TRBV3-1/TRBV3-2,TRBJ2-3,CASSQTRSGTRGSATQYF
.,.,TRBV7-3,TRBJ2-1,CASSLSGTGNEQFF
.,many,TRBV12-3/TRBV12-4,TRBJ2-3,CASDGGDTQYF
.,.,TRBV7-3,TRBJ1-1,CASSPLFSVVSLAFF